This paragraph reports one T cell receptor beta chain. Assay used: immunoSEQ multiplex PCR; TCRdb lists only in-frame clones, some missing. The sample yields roughly 68,000 clones, 90% seen once. The data were obtained in a study of blood T cell repertoires in COVID-19. Sequencing was done on a sample of peripheral blood. The TCR originated in a man between 45 and 60 years old with COVID-19, enrolled during active disease.

In nucleotides, the CDR3 is TGTGCCAGCAGCTCGGACAGGGGGGATACGCAGTATTTT. Amino acid sequence: CASSSDRGDTQYF. The rearrangement links TRBV7-2 to TRBJ2-3; TRBD1 matches at 10 bases. Germline CDR1 reads SGHTA; CDR2 reads FQGNSA. The CDR3 spans 13 residues. V lost 4 bases, J lost 6 bases, and 1 base stayed unmatched.